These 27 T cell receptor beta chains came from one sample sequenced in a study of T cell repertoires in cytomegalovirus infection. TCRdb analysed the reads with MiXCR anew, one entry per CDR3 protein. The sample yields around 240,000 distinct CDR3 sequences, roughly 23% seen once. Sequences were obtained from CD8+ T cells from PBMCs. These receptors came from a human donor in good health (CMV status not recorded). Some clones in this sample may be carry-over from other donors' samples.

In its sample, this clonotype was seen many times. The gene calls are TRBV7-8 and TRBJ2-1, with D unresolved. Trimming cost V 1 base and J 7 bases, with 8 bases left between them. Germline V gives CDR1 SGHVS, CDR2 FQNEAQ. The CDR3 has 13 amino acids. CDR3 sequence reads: CASSLDSRNEQFF. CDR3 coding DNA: TGTGCCAGCAGCTTAGATTCTCGGAATGAGCAGTTCTTC.

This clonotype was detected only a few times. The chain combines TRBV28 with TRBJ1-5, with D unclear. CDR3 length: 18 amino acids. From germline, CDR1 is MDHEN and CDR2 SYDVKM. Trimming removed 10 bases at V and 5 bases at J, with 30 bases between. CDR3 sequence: CATIRSKRATRRDQPQHF. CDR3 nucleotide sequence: TGTGCCACTATCAGATCCAAGCGGGCTACCCGGCGGGATCAGCCCCAGCATTTT.

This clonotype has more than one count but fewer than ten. The CDR3 protein is CASSLSMASNQPQHF. DNA for the CDR3: TGTGCCAGCAGCTTGTCCATGGCGAGCAATCAGCCCCAGCATTTT. This chain joins TRBV5-5 and TRBJ1-5; D remains unclear. Germline V gives CDR1 SGHKS, CDR2 YYEKEE (reference sequence). The CDR3 is made up of 15 amino acids. The ends were cut back, 1 base at V and 1 base at J, with 9 bases in the middle.

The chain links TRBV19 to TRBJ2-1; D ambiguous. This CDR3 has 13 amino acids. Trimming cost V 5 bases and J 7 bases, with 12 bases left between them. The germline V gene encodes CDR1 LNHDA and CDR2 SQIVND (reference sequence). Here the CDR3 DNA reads TGTGCCAGTAGTCCCACGTTGGGGAATGAGCAGTTCTTC. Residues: CASSPTLGNEQFF.

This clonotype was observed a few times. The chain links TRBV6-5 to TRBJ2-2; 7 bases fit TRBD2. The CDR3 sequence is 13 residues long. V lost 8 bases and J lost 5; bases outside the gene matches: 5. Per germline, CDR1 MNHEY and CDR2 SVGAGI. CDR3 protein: CASEAGETGELFF. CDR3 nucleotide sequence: TGTGCCAGCGAGGCGGGGGAGACCGGGGAGCTGTTTTTT.

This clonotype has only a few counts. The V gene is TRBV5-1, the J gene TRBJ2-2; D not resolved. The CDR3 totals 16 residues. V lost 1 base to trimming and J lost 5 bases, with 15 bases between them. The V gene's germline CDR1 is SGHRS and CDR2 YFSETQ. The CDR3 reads CASSLSMIDMTGELFF. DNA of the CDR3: TGCGCCAGCAGCTTGTCCATGATTGATATGACCGGGGAGCTGTTTTTT.

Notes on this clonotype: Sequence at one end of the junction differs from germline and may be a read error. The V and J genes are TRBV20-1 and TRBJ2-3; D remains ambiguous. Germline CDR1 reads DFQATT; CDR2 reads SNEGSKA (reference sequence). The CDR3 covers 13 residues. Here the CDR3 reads CSARGNYPDTQYF. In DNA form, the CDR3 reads TGCAGTGCAAGAGGAAATTATCCCGATACGCAGTATTTT.

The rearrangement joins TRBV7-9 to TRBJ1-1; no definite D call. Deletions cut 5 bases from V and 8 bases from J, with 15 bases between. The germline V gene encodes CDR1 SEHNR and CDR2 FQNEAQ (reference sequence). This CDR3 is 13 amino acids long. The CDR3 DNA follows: TGTGCCAGCAGCGACAAACAACCCTCAGAAGCTTTCTTT. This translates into CASSDKQPSEAFF.

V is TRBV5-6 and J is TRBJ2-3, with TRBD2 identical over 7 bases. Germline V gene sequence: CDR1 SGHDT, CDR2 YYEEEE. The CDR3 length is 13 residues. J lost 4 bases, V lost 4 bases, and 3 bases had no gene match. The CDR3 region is CASSAGDPDTQYF. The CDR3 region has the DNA TGTGCCAGCAGCGCGGGGGATCCAGATACGCAGTATTTT. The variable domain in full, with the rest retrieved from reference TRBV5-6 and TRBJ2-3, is DAGVTQSPTHLIKTRGQQVTLRCSPKSGHDTVSWYQQALGQGPQFIFQYYEEEERQRGNFPDRFSGHQFPNYSSELNVNALLLGDSALYLCASSAGDPDTQYFGPGTRLTVL.

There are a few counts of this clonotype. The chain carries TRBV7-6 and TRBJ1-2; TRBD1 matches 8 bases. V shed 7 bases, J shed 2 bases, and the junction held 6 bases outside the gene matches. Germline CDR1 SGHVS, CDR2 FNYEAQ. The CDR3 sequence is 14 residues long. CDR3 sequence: CASTQGAPNYGYTF. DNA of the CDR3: TGTGCCAGCACCCAGGGGGCCCCGAACTATGGCTACACCTTC.

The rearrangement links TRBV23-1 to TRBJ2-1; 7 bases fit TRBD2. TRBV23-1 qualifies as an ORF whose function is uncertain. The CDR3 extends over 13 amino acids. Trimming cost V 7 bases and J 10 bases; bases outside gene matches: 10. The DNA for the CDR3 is TGCGCCAGCAAGGCTAGCGGAGGCAGGGAGCAGTTCTTC. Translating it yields CASKASGGREQFF.

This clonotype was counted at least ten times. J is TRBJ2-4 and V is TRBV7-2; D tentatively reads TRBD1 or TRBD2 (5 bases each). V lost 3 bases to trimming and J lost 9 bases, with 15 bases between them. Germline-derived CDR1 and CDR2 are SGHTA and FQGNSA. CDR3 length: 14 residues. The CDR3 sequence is CASSFGTHRGIQYF. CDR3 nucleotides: TGTGCCAGCAGCTTCGGGACCCACCGGGGCATTCAGTACTTC.

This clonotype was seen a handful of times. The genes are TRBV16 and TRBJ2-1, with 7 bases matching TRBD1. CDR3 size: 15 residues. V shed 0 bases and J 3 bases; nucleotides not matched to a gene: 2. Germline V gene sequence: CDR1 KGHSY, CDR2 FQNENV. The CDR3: CASSQSRTGYNEQFF. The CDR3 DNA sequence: TGTGCCAGCAGCCAATCCCGGACAGGCTACAATGAGCAGTTCTTC.

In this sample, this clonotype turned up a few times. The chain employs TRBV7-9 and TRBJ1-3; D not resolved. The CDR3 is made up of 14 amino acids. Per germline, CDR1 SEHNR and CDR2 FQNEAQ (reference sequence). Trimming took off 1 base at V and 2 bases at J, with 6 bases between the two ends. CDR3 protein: CASSLGGTGNTIYF. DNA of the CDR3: TGTGCCAGCAGCTTAGGAGGTACTGGAAACACCATATATTTT.

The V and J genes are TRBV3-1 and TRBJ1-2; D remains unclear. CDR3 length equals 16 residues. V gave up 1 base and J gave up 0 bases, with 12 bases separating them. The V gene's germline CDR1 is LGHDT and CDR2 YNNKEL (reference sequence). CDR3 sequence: CASSQGSGRPNYGYTF. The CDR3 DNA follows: TGTGCCAGCAGCCAAGGATCTGGAAGACCTAACTATGGCTACACCTTC.

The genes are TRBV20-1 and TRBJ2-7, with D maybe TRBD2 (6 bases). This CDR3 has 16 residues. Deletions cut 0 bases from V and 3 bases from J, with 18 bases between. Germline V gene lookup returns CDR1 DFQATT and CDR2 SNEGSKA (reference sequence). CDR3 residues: CSARDFSGEAYYEQYF. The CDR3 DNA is TGCAGTGCTAGAGATTTCTCGGGGGAAGCCTACTACGAGCAGTACTTC.

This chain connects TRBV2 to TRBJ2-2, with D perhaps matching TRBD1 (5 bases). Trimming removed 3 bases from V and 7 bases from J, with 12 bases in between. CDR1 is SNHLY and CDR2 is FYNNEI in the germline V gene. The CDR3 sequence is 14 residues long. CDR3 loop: CASSEARVGGELFF. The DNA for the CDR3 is TGTGCCAGCAGTGAGGCCAGGGTTGGCGGGGAGCTGTTTTTT.

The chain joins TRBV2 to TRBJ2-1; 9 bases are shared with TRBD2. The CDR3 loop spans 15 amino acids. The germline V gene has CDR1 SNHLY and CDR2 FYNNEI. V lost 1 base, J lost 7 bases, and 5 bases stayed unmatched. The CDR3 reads CASSEGGGATNEQFF. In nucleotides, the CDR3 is TGTGCCAGCAGTGAAGGCGGGGGGGCCACAAATGAGCAGTTCTTC.

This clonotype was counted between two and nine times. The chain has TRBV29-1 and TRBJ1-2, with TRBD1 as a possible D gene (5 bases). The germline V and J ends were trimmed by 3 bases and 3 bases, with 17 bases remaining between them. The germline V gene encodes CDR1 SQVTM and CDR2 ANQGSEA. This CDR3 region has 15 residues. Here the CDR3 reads CSVDQTDTGDYGYTF. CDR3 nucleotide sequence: TGCAGCGTTGACCAAACGGACACCGGGGACTATGGCTACACCTTC.

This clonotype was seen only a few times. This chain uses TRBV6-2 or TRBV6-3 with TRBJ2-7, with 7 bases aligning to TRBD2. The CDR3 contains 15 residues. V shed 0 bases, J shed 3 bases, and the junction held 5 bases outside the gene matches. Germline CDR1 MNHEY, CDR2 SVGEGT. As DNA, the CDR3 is TGTGCCAGCAGTTACTCCTCCGGGACTAACTACGAGCAGTACTTC. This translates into CASSYSSGTNYEQYF.

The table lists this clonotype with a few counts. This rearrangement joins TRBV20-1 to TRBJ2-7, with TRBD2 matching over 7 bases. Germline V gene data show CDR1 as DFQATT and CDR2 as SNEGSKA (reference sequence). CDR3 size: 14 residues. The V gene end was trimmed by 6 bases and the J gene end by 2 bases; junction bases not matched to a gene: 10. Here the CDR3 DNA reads TGCAGTGCCTCTGAATGGGGAGGGGCCTACGAGCAGTACTTC. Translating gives CSASEWGGAYEQYF.

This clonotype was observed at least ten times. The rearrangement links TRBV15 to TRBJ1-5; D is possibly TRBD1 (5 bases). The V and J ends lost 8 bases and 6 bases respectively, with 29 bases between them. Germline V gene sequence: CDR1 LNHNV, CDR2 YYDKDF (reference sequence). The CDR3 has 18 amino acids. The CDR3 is CATYDSGPGEKSLQPQHF. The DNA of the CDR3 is TGTGCCACCTACGATTCCGGGCCGGGGGAGAAAAGTCTTCAGCCCCAGCATTTT.

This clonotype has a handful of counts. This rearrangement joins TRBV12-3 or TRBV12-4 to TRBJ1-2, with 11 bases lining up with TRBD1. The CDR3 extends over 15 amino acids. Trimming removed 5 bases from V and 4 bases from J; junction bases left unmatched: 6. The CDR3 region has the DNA TGTGCCAGCAGTCGATGGACAGGGGGCAGCTATGGCTACACCTTC. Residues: CASSRWTGGSYGYTF.

The CDR3 DNA sequence: TGTGCCAGCAGTCCGGATGAATGGGGGAATGAGCAGTTCTTC. Residues: CASSPDEWGNEQFF. V usage is TRBV12-3 or TRBV12-4 and J usage is TRBJ2-1, with D perhaps assigned TRBD1 or TRBD2 (5 bases each). The CDR3 consists of 14 residues. Trimming shortened V by 5 bases and J by 7 bases, and 15 bases separated the two germline ends.

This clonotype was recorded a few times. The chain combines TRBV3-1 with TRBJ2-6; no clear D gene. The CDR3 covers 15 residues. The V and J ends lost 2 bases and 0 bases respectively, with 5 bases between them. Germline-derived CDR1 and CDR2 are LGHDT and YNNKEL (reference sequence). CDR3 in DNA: TGTGCCAGCAGCCAAAAGAGCTCTGGGGCCAACGTCCTGACTTTC. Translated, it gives CASSQKSSGANVLTF.

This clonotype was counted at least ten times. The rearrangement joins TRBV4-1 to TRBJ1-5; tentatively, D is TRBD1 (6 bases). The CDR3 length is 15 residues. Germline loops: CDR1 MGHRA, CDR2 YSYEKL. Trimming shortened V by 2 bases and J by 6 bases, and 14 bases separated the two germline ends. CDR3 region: CASSQYAGEGQPQHF. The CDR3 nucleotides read TGCGCCAGCAGCCAATACGCAGGGGAAGGTCAGCCCCAGCATTTT.

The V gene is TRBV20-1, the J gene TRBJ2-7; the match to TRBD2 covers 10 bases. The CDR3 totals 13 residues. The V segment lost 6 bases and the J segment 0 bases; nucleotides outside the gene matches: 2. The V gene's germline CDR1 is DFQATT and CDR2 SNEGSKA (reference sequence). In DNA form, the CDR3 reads TGCAGTGCCGGACTAGCGGACTCCTACGAGCAGTACTTC. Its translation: CSAGLADSYEQYF.